This T cell receptor beta chain appears in the sequencing data of a study of blood T cell repertoires in COVID-19. Across the study: Samples taken during acute and convalescent COVID-19 were collected in the United States, Italy and Spain. The cDNA or gDNA used as material had been derived from T cells, B-cell-depleted T cells, or PBMCs.

The V gene's germline CDR1 is MDHEN and CDR2 SYDVKM. CDR3 length equals 15 residues. With 6 bases removed from V and 7 bases from J, the gap between germline ends came to 19 bases. Generated by immunoSEQ multiplex PCR, the TCRdb table keeps only in-frame clones and is missing some. The data contain about 14,000 clones, around 70% of them singletons. Input material: peripheral blood. The gene calls are TRBV28 and TRBJ2-1; the D gene is possibly TRBD1 (7 bases). This TCR was recovered from a boy aged 2 to 10 with active or convalescent COVID-19. Here the CDR3 DNA reads TGTGCCAGCAGCCTGCAGGGGGTGCGGGGAAATGAGCAGTTCTTC. It is translated as CASSLQGVRGNEQFF.